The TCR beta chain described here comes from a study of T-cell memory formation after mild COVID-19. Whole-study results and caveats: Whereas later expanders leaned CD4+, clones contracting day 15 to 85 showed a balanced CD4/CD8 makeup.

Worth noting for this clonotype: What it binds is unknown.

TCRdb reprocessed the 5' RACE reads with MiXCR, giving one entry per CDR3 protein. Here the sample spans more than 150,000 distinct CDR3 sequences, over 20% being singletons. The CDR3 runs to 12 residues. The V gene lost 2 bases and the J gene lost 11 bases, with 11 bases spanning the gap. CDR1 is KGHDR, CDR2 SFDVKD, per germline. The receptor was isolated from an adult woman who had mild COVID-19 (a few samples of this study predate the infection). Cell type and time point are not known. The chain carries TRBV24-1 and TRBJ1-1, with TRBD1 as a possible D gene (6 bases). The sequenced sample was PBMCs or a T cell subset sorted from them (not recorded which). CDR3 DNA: TGTGCCACCAGTGATTACACGGGGGCGGCTTTCTTT. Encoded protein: CATSDYTGAAFF.